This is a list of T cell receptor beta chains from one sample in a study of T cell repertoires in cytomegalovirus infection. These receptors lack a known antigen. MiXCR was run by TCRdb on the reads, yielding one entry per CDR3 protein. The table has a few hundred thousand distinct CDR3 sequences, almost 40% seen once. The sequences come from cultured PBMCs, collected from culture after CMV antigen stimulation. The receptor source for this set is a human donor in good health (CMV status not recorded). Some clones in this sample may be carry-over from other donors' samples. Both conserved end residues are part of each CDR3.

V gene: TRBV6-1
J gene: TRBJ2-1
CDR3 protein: CASSGRDRGVNNEQFF

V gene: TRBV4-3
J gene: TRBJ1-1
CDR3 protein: CASSQGTGLNTEAFF

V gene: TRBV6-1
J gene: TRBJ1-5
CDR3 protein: CASRRKAQGANQPQHF

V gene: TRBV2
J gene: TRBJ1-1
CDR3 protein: CASSGQSTTEAFF

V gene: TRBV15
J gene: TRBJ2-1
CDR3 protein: CATSRDTAPYNEQFF

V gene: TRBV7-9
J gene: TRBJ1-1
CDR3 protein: CASSLALAGVNTEAFF

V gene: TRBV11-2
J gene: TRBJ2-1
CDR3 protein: CASSWTSGRDYNEQFF

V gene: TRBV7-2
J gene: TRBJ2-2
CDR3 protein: CASSSSPTVTGELFF

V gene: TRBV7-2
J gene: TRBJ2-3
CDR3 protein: CASSSDRTPDTQYF

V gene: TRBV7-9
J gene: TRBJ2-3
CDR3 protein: CASSPSGPGLASTDTQYF

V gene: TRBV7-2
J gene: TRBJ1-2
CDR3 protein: CASSPEAPNYGYTF

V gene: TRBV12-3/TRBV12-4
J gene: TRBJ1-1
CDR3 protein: CASSLDGGGGLAF

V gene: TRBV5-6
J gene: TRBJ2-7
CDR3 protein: CASSLQASYEQYF

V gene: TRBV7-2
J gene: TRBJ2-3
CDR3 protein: CASSLALGADTQYF

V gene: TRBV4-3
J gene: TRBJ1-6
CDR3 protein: CASSPGGPAYNSPLHF

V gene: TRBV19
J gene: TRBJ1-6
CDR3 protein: CASSISRAGEDSPLHF

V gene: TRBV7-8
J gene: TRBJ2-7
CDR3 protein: CASSVTPGQFPLEYF

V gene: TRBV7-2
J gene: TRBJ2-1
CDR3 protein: CASSRARREQFF

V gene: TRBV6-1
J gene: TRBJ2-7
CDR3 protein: CASSAWDPVNEQYF

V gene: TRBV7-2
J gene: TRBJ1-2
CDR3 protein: CASSFRNAGGYTF

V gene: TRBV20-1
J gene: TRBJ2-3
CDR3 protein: CAAKKVLNTDTQYF

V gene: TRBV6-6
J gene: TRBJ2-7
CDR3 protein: CASSYKRGTPGQGSYEQYF

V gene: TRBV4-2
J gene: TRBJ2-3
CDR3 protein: CASSLTDGLTDTQYF

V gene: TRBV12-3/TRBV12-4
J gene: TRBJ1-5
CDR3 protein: CASSFGGRLGNQPQHF

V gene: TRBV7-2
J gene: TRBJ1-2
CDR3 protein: CASSRILEGYTF

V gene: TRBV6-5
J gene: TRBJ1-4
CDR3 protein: CASSYTGQGLSEKLFF

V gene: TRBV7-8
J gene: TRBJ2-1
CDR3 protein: CASSLGLTSGQFF

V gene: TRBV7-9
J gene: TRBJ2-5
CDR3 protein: CASSFTSGLEETQYF

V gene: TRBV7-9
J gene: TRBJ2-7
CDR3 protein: CASSFTGTGGEQYF

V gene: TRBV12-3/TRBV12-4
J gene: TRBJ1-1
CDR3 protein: CASSQPGQGRNTEAFF

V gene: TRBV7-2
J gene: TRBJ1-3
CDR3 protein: CASRSGGESGNTIYF

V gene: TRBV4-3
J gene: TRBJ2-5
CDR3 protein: CATAGHLQETQYF

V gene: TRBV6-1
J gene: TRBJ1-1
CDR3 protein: CASSEIGVGTEAFF

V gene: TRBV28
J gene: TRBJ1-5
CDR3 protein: CASSRLRRGENQPQHF

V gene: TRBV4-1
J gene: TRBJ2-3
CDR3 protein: CASSQEAGDTQYF

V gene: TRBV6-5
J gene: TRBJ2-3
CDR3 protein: CASSWAGYSTDTQYF

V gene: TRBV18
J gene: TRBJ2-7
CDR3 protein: CASSQDRVGYEQYF

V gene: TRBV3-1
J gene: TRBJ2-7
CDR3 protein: CASSLWHHYEQYF

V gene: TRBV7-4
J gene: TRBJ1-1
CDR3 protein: CASSLRDRGVGTEAFF

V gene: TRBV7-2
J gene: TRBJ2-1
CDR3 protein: CASNRDRVSYNEQFF